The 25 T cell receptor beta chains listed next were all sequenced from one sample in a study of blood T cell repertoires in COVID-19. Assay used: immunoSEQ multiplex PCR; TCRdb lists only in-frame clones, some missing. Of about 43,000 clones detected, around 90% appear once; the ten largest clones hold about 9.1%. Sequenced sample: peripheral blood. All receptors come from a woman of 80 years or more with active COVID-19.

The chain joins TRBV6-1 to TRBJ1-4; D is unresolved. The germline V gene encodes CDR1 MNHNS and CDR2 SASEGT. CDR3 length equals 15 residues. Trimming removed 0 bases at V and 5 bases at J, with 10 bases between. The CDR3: CASSEALASNEKLFF. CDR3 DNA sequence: TGTGCCAGCAGTGAAGCGCTGGCTTCCAATGAAAAACTGTTTTTT.

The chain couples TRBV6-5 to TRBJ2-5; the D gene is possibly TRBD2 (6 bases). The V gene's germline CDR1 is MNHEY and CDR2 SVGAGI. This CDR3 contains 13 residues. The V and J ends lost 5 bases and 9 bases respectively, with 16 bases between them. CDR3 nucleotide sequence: TGTGCCAGCAGTCCCCCCGGGAGATTCGCCCAGTACTTC. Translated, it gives CASSPPGRFAQYF.

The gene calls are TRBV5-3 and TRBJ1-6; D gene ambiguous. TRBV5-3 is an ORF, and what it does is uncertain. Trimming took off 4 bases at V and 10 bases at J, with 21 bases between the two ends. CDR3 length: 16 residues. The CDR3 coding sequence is TGTGCCAGAAGCCCCAAGAGCGGGTTTTTAGGATCACCCCTCCACTTT. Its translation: CARSPKSGFLGSPLHF.

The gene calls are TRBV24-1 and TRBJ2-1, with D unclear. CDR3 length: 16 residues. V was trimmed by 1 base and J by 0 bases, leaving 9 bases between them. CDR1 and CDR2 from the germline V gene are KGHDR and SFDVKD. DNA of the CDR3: TGTGCCACCAGTGATTTTGGAGCAGACTCCTACAATGAGCAGTTCTTC. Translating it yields CATSDFGADSYNEQFF.

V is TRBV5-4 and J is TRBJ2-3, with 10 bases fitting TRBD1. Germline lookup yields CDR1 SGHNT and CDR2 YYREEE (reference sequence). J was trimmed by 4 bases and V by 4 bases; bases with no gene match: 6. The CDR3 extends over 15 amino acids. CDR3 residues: CASSPGQGVADTQYF. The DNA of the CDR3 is TGTGCCAGCAGCCCAGGACAGGGGGTGGCAGATACGCAGTATTTT.

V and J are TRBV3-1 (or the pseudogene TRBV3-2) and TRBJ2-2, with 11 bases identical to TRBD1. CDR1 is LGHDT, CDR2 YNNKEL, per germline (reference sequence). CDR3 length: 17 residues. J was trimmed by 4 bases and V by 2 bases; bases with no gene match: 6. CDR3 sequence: CASSQRGTGGSTGELFF. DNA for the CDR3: TGTGCCAGCAGCCAAAGAGGGACAGGGGGGTCCACCGGGGAGCTGTTTTTT.

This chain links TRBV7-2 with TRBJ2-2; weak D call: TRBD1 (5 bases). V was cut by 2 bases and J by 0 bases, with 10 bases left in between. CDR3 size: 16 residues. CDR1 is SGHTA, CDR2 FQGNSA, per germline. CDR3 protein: CASSLTARANTGELFF. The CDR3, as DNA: TGTGCCAGCAGCTTAACTGCCAGGGCGAACACCGGGGAGCTGTTTTTT.

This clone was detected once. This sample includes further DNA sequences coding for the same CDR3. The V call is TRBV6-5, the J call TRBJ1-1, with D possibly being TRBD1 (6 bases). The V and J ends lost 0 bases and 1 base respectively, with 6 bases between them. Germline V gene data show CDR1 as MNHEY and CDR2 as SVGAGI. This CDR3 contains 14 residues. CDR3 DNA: TGTGCCAGCAGTTACTCAGGGGGGAACACTGAAGCTTTCTTT. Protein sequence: CASSYSGGNTEAFF.

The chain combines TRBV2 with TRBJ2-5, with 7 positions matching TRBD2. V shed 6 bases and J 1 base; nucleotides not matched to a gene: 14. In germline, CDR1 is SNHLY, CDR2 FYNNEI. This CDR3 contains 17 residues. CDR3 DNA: TGTGCCAGCAGGGGACCCTGGAGGCGGGGGAGCCAAGAGACCCAGTACTTC. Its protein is CASRGPWRRGSQETQYF.

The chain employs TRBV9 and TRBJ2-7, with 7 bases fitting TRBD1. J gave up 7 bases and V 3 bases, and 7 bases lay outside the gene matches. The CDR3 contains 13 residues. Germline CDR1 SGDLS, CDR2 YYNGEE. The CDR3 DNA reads TGTGCCAGCAGCGGCACAGGGGACCGAGAGCAGTACTTC. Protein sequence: CASSGTGDREQYF. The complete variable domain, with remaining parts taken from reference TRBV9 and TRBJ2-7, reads DSGVTQTPKHLITATGQRVTLRCSPRSGDLSVYWYQQSLDQGLQFLIQYYNGEERAKGNILERFSAQQFPDLHSELNLSSLELGDSALYFCASSGTGDREQYFGPGTRLTVT.

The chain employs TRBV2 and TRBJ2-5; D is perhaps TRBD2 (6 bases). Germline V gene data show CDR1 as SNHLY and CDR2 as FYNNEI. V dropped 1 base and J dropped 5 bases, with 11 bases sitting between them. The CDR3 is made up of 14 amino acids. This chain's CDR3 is CASSEDLGRETQYF. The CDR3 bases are TGTGCCAGCAGTGAAGATCTTGGGAGGGAGACCCAGTACTTC.

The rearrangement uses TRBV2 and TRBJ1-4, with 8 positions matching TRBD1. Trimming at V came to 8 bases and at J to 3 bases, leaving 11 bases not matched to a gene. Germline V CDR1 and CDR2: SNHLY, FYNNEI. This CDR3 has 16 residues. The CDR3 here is CASERTGTGPNEKLFF. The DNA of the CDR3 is TGTGCCAGCGAAAGGACCGGGACAGGACCTAATGAAAAACTGTTTTTT. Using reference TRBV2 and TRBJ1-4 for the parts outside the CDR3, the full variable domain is EPEVTQTPSHQVTQMGQEVILRCVPISNHLYFYWYRQILGQKVEFLVSFYNNEISEKSEIFDDQFSVERPDGSNFTLKIRSTKLEDSAMYFCASERTGTGPNEKLFFGSGTQLSVL.

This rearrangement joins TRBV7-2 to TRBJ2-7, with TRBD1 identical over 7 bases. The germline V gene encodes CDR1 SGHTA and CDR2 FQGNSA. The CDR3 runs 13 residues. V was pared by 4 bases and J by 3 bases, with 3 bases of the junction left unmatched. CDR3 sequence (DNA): TGTGCCAGCAGCTACGGACAGGACTACGAGCAGTACTTC. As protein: CASSYGQDYEQYF. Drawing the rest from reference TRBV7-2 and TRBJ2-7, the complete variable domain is GAGVSQSPSNKVTEKGKDVELRCDPISGHTALYWYRQSLGQGLEFLIYFQGNSAPDKSGLPSDRFSAERTGGSVSTLTIQRTQQEDSAVYLCASSYGQDYEQYFGPGTRLTVT.

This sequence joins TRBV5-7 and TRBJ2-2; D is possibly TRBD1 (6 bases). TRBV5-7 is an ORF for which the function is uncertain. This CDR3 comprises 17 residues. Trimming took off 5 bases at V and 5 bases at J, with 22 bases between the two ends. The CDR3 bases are TGTGCCAGCAGATCCGTCCGGACAGCGGAAGAAACCGGGGAGCTGTTTTTT. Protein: CASRSVRTAEETGELFF.

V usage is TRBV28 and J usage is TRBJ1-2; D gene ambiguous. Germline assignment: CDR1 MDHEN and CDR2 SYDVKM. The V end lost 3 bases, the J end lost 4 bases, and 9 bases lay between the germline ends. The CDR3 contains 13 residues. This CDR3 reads CASSFSGSYGYTF. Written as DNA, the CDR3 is TGTGCCAGCAGTTTCTCGGGTTCCTATGGCTACACCTTC.

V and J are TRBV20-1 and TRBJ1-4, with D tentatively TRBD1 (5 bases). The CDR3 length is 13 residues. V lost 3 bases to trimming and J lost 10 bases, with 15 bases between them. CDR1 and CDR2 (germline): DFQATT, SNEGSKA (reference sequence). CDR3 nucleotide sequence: TGCAGTGCTAGTCCGGAGGGGATCGGAAAACTGTTTTTT. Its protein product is CSASPEGIGKLFF.

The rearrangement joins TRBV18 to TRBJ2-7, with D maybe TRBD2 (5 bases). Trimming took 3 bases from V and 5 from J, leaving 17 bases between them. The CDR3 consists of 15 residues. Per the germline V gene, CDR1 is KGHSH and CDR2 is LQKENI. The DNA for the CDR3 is TGTGCCAGCTCACCGTCCGACTATCGAGGTAACGAGCAGTACTTC. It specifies CASSPSDYRGNEQYF.

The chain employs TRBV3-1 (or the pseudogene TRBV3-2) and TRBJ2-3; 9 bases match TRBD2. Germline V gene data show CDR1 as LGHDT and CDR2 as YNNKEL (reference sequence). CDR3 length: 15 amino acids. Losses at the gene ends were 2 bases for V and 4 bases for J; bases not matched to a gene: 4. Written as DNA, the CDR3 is TGTGCCAGCAGCCAACGGGGCGGGGGGGCAGATACGCAGTATTTT. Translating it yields CASSQRGGGADTQYF.

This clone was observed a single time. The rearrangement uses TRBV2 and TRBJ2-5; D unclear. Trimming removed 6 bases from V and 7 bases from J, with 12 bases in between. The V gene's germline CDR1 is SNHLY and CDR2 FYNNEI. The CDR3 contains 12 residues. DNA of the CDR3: TGTGCCAGCAGAGGAGAGTTAGGGACCCAGTACTTC. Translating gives CASRGELGTQYF.

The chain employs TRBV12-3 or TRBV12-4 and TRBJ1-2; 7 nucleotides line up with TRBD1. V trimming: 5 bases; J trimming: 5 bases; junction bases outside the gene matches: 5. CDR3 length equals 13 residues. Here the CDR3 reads CASSPGTEYGYTF. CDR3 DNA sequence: TGTGCCAGCAGTCCGGGGACAGAATATGGCTACACCTTC.

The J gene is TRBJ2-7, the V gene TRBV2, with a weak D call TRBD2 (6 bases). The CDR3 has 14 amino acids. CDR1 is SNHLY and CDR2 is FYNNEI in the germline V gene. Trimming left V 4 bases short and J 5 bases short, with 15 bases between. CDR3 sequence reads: CASSVGRGVHEQYF. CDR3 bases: TGTGCCAGCAGTGTCGGGCGCGGGGTACACGAGCAGTACTTC.

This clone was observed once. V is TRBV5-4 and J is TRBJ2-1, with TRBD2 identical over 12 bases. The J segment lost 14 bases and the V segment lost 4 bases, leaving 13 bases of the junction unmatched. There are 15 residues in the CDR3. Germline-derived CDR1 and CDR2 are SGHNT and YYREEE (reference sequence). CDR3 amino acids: CASSPARTSGAPEFF. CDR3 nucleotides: TGTGCCAGCAGCCCCGCCCGGACTAGCGGGGCCCCGGAGTTCTTC.

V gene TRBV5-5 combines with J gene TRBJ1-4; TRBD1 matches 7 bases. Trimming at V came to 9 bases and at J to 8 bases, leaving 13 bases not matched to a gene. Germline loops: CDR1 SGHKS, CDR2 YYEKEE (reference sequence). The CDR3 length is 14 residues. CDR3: CATKSGQAGEKLFF. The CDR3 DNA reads TGTGCCACTAAGTCCGGACAGGCGGGGGAAAAACTGTTTTTT.

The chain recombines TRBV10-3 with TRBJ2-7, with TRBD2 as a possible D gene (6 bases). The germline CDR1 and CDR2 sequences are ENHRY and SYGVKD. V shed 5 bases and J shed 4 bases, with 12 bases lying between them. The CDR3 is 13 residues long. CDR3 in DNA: TGTGCCATCAGTAGGGACTTGGGGTACGAGCAGTACTTC. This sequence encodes CAISRDLGYEQYF.

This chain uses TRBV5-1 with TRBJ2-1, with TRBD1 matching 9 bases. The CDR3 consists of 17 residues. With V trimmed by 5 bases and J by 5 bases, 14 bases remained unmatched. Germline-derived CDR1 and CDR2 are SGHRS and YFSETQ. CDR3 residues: CASRSGPGTGSDNEQFF. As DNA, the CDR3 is TGCGCCAGCAGATCCGGGCCTGGGACAGGGTCCGACAATGAGCAGTTCTTC.